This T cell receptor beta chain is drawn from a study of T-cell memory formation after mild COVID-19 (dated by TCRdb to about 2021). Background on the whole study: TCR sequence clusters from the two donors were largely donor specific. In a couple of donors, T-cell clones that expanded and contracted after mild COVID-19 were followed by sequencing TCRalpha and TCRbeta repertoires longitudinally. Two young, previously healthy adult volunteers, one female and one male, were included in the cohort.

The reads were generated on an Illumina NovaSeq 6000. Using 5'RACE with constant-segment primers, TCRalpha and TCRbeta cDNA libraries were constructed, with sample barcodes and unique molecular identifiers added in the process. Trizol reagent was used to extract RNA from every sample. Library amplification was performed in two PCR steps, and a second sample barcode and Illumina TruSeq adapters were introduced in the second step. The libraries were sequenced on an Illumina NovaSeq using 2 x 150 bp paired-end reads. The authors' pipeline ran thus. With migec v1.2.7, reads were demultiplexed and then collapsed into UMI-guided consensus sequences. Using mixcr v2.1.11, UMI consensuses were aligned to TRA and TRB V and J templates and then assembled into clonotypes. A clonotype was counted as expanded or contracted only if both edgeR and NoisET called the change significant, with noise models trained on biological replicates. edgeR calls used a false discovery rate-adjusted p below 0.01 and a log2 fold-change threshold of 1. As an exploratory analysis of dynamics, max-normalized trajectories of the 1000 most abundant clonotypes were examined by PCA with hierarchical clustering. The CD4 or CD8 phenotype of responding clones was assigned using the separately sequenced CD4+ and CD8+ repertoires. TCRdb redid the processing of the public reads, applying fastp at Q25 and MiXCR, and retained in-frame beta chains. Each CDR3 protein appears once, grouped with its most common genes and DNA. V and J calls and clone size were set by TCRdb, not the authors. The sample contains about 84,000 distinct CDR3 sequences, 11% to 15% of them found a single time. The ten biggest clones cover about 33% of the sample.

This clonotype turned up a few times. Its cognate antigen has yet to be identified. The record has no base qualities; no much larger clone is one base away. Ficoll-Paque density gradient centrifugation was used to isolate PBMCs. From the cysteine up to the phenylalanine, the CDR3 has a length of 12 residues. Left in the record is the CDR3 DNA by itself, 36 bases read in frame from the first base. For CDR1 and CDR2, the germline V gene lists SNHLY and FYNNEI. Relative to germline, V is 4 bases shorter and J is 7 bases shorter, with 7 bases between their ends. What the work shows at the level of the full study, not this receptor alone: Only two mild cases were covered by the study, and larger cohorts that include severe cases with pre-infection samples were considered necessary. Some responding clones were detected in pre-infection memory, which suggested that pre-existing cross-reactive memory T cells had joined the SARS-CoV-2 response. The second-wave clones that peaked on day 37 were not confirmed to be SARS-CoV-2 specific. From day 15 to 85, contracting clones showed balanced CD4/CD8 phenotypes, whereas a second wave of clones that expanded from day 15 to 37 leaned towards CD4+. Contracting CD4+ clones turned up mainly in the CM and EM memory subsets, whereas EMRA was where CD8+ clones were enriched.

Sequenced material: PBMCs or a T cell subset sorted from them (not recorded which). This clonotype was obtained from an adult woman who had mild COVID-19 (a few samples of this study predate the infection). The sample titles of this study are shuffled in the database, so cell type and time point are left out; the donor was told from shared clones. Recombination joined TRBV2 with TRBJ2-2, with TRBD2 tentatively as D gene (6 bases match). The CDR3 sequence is CASSVGGGELFF. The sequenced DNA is TGTGCCAGCAGTGTCGGGGGCGGGGAGCTGTTTTTT.